The T cell receptor beta chain described here comes from a study of technical replicates of blood from a few donors. Only in-frame clones appear in the TCRdb table, and some are missing; sequencing was by immunoSEQ multiplex PCR. This sample carries tens of thousands of clones, over 90% of them seen once, and the ten largest clones take 0.25%. The CDR3 consists of 16 residues. Per the germline V gene, CDR1 is MNHNY and CDR2 is SVGAGI (reference sequence). V was pared by 7 bases and J by 7 bases, with 15 bases of the junction left unmatched. The rearrangement uses TRBV6-6 and TRBJ2-5; 10 nucleotides align to TRBD2. Sequenced input: T cells isolated from PBMCs. The sequence came from a human donor in good health. The CDR3 protein is CASTKGTSGAEGTQYF. CDR3 in DNA: TGTGCCAGCACCAAGGGCACTAGCGGGGCAGAGGGGACCCAGTACTTC.